Included here is one TCR beta chain sequence, with context. No antigen is known for it. PCR amplification relied on 60 Vbeta primers (plus 13 Jbeta primers). The data were produced by immunoSEQ multiplex PCR, yet TCRdb's version contains in-frame clones alone and is incomplete. This sample has 130,000 or so clones, with around 80% found just once. These data originate in a study of cytomegalovirus exposure and HLA in healthy donors. Overall study results and limits: For most TCR beta V segments, an earlier analysis put the productive rate at about 87% or about 30% of the time.

Trimming pared 1 base from V and 1 base from J, leaving 18 bases between. Germline CDR1 reads LGHNT; CDR2 reads FRNRAP. The CDR3 is made up of 18 amino acids. This clonotype originated in a man aged 35-49 years in good health and CMV-seronegative. The sequencing sample was made of PBMCs. This chain links TRBV12-5 with TRBJ2-3; D perhaps matches TRBD1 (6 bases). CDR3 amino acids: CASGLGTDTGSRTDTQYF. The DNA for the CDR3 is TGTGCTAGTGGTTTGGGGACAGACACAGGTTCGCGCACAGATACGCAGTATTTT.